Each of the 32 T cell receptor beta chains below was sequenced from the same sample in a study of cytomegalovirus exposure and HLA in healthy donors. 13 Jbeta primers and 60 Vbeta primers were used for the PCR. Here immunoSEQ multiplex PCR was the method, and the copy in TCRdb shows in-frame clones only, minus some. This sample has some 140,000 clones, with about 74% found just once. The sequenced material came from PBMCs. The receptors were sampled from a man between 40 and 49 years old in good health and CMV-seronegative.

The sample holds a few counts of this clone. The J gene is TRBJ1-4, the V gene TRBV19, with TRBD1 matching 9 bases. The germline V gene encodes CDR1 LNHDA and CDR2 SQIVND (reference sequence). The V gene end was trimmed by 3 bases and the J gene end by 6 bases; junction bases not matched to a gene: 11. This CDR3 contains 17 residues. In DNA, the CDR3 is TGTGCCAGTAGTATTCAGGCGTCCGGGACAGGGTATGAAAAACTGTTTTTT. This encodes CASSIQASGTGYEKLFF.

The V call is TRBV30, the J call TRBJ2-7; 7 nucleotides align to TRBD1. Germline assignment: CDR1 GTSNPN and CDR2 SVGIG (reference sequence). The ends lost 0 bases at V and 2 bases at J; junction bases unmatched: 16. The CDR3 contains 18 residues. The DNA of the CDR3 is TGTGCCTGGAGTGTAAGTTATGGGGACAGACTTACCCCCTACGAGCAGTACTTC. This translates into CAWSVSYGDRLTPYEQYF. Looking up the rest from reference TRBV30 and TRBJ2-7 gives the full variable domain: SQTIHQWPATLVQPVGSPLSLECTVEGTSNPNLYWYRQAAGRGLQLLFYSVGIGQISSEVPQNLSASRPQDRQFILSSKKLLLSDSGFYLCAWSVSYGDRLTPYEQYFGPGTRLTVT.

This clone has more than one count but fewer than ten. The chain is built from TRBV19 and TRBJ1-2; 7 bases are shared with TRBD1. J was trimmed by 1 base and V by 11 bases; bases with no gene match: 7. CDR3 length: 13 residues. Germline loops: CDR1 LNHDA, CDR2 SQIVND (reference sequence). The CDR3 protein is CAVTGAFNYGYTF. For the CDR3, the DNA is TGTGCCGTAACAGGGGCATTTAACTATGGCTACACCTTC.

This clone was counted between two and nine times. This CDR3 is CASSRDSSYEQYF. Here the CDR3 DNA reads TGTGCCAGTAGTCGGGACAGTTCCTACGAGCAGTACTTC. This rearrangement joins TRBV19 to TRBJ2-7, with 7 bases that match TRBD1. CDR1 is LNHDA and CDR2 is SQIVND in the germline V gene (reference sequence). The CDR3 loop spans 13 amino acids. The J segment lost 1 base and the V segment lost 5 bases, leaving 2 bases of the junction unmatched.

V is TRBV5-6 and J is TRBJ2-5; 8 bases are shared with TRBD2. The closer fit of TRBJ2-7 to the DNA end suggests the J call may be wrong. This CDR3 has 16 amino acids. The germline CDR1 and CDR2 sequences are SGHDT and YYEEEE. CDR3 DNA sequence: TGTGCCAGCAGCTTGTCACTAGCGGCCCGCTCCTACGAGCAGTACTTC. The encoded protein is CASSLSLAARSYEQYF.

The chain couples TRBV18 to TRBJ2-7, with 7 bases identical to TRBD1. Germline V lookup: CDR1 KGHSH, CDR2 LQKENI. The CDR3 has 16 amino acids. V shed 2 bases and J 5 bases; nucleotides not matched to a gene: 12. The CDR3 reads CASSPSTGTVSHEQYF. The CDR3 DNA follows: TGTGCCAGCTCACCAAGCACCGGGACAGTGTCCCACGAGCAGTACTTC.

The chain is built from TRBV27 and TRBJ2-7; 8 bases map to TRBD2. V was clipped by 2 bases and J by 3 bases; unmatched bases: 3. Germline V lookup: CDR1 MNHEY, CDR2 SMNVEV (reference sequence). This CDR3 has 14 residues. CDR3 DNA sequence: TGTGCCAGCAGTTTAGGCGGGAGGCTCTACGAGCAGTACTTC. This codes for CASSLGGRLYEQYF.

This chain connects TRBV6-1 to TRBJ1-3; possibly TRBD1 for D (6 bases). Germline CDR1 and CDR2: MNHNS and SASEGT. There are 15 residues in the CDR3. Trimming shortened V by 6 bases and J by 0 bases, and 12 bases separated the two germline ends. The CDR3 DNA follows: TGTGCCAGCAGAGGACAGTCCGACTCTGGAAACACCATATATTTT. Its translation is CASRGQSDSGNTIYF.

The rearrangement joins TRBV30 to TRBJ1-2; 7 bases fit TRBD1. Trimming cost V 2 bases and J 7 bases; bases outside gene matches: 4. Germline V lookup: CDR1 GTSNPN, CDR2 SVGIG (reference sequence). The CDR3 runs 12 residues. The CDR3 is CAWSRQGFGYTF. The CDR3 nucleotides read TGTGCCTGGAGTAGACAGGGTTTTGGCTACACCTTC. The whole variable domain, filled in from reference TRBV30 and TRBJ1-2, reads SQTIHQWPATLVQPVGSPLSLECTVEGTSNPNLYWYRQAAGRGLQLLFYSVGIGQISSEVPQNLSASRPQDRQFILSSKKLLLSDSGFYLCAWSRQGFGYTFGSGTRLTVV.

On this clone: One end of the junction varies from germline; a read error may be responsible. Written as DNA, the CDR3 is TGCGCCAGCAGCCCGGCGGGCTCAGGGACAGGACCGCTATTC. Translated, it gives CASSPAGSGTGPLF. This rearrangement joins TRBV5-1 to TRBJ1-2, with TRBD1 identical over 8 bases. The CDR3 loop spans 14 amino acids. In germline, CDR1 is SGHRS, CDR2 YFSETQ.

The V call is TRBV9, the J call TRBJ1-2; 10 nucleotides line up with TRBD1. This CDR3 contains 15 residues. J was trimmed by 10 bases and V by 0 bases; bases with no gene match: 9. Per germline, CDR1 SGDLS and CDR2 YYNGEE. The CDR3 nucleotides are TGTGCCAGCAGCGTAGGTGGACAGGGGGACGTCGACTACACCTTC. It yields the protein CASSVGGQGDVDYTF.

This chain joins TRBV30 and TRBJ2-1; D is possibly TRBD1 (6 bases). The CDR3 consists of 15 residues. Trimming left V 5 bases short and J 5 bases short, with 19 bases between. CDR1 and CDR2 from the germline V gene are GTSNPN and SVGIG (reference sequence). The CDR3, as DNA: TGTGCCTGGCAAGCCGGGACAATTTCCAACAATGAGCAGTTCTTC. Amino acid sequence: CAWQAGTISNNEQFF.

This clone appeared a single time. The chain links TRBV7-2 to TRBJ2-1; the match to TRBD2 covers 11 bases. The germline V gene has CDR1 SGHTA and CDR2 FQGNSA. The CDR3 runs 16 residues. The V segment lost 2 bases and the J segment 4 bases; nucleotides outside the gene matches: 4. CDR3 sequence reads: CASSLRGTSGYNEQFF. The CDR3 DNA reads as TGTGCCAGCAGCTTACGGGGGACTAGCGGATACAATGAGCAGTTCTTC.

The chain is built from TRBV7-6 and TRBJ2-7; TRBD2 matches 7 bases. This CDR3 contains 14 residues. V dropped 5 bases and J dropped 9; count of bases not matched to a gene: 13. Germline V gene lookup returns CDR1 SGHVS and CDR2 FNYEAQ. This CDR3 is CASSLGGRAGGQYF. DNA for the CDR3: TGTGCCAGCAGCCTAGGTGGGAGGGCCGGCGGGCAGTACTTC.

Written as DNA, the CDR3 is TGTGCCAGCTGGGCTAGCGGGGCCCAAGAGACCCAGTACTTC. It is translated as CASWASGAQETQYF. The chain recombines TRBV2 with TRBJ2-5; 9 positions match TRBD2. The J segment lost 1 base and the V segment lost 8 bases, leaving 5 bases of the junction unmatched. Germline CDR1 reads SNHLY; CDR2 reads FYNNEI. The CDR3 is 14 amino acids.

J is TRBJ1-2 and V is TRBV6-1; maybe TRBD1 (5 bases). This CDR3 region has 15 residues. The ends were cut back, 2 bases at V and 2 bases at J, with 12 bases in the middle. CDR1 is MNHNS and CDR2 is SASEGT in the germline V gene. CDR3 coding DNA: TGTGCCAGCAGTGAATATGTGACAGTCAACTATGGCTACACCTTC. Its protein product is CASSEYVTVNYGYTF.

The genes are TRBV28 and TRBJ1-4, with 9 bases lining up with TRBD1. The CDR3 spans 17 residues. Germline trimming cut 3 bases from V and 1 base from J; bases unmatched to any gene: 6. Germline V lookup: CDR1 MDHEN, CDR2 SYDVKM. The CDR3 loop is CASSFGTGLGTNEKLFF. CDR3 sequence (DNA): TGTGCCAGCAGTTTCGGGACAGGGTTGGGAACTAATGAAAAACTGTTTTTT.

This chain joins TRBV7-5 and TRBJ1-1. TRBV7-5 is annotated as a pseudogene. The length of the CDR3 is 10 residues. CDR3 loop: CARSRYGAFF. In nucleotides, the CDR3 is TGTGCCAGAAGCCGGTACGGGGCTTTCTTT.

The rearrangement links TRBV9 to TRBJ1-1, with a weak D call TRBD1 (5 bases). The CDR3 has 12 amino acids. Trimming took off 6 bases at V and 0 bases at J, with 6 bases between the two ends. Germline CDR1 SGDLS, CDR2 YYNGEE. DNA of the CDR3: TGTGCCAGCACAGGGATGAACACTGAAGCTTTCTTT. Encoded protein: CASTGMNTEAFF.

This clone was detected a few times. J is TRBJ2-5 and V is TRBV10-2, with D possibly being TRBD1 (6 bases). The germline gives CDR1 WSHSY, CDR2 SAAADI. This CDR3 is built from 14 residues. V was clipped by 8 bases and J by 5 bases, with 18 bases between them. The CDR3, as DNA: TGCGCCAGCGCTAGGGCTGGGGGCCTGGAGACCCAGTACTTC. Translation: CASARAGGLETQYF.

V usage is TRBV2 and J usage is TRBJ2-3; 8 bases are shared with TRBD2. The V gene's germline CDR1 is SNHLY and CDR2 FYNNEI. With V trimmed by 7 bases and J by 3 bases, 9 bases remained unmatched. This CDR3 region has 15 residues. The CDR3 sequence: CASNPAAGVTDTQYF. In nucleotides, the CDR3 is TGTGCCAGCAACCCCGCAGCGGGGGTTACAGATACGCAGTATTTT. Complete variable domain (other parts from reference TRBV2 and TRBJ2-3): EPEVTQTPSHQVTQMGQEVILRCVPISNHLYFYWYRQILGQKVEFLVSFYNNEISEKSEIFDDQFSVERPDGSNFTLKIRSTKLEDSAMYFCASNPAAGVTDTQYFGPGTRLTVL.

This clone was observed a single time. The rearrangement joins TRBV4-1 to TRBJ2-2, with D uncertain. Looked up from germline, CDR1 is MGHRA and CDR2 is YSYEKL. Deletions cut 2 bases from V and 1 base from J, with 11 bases between. CDR3 length: 16 residues. The CDR3 here is CASSQRQMLNTGELFF. Here the CDR3 DNA reads TGCGCCAGCAGCCAACGCCAGATGTTGAACACCGGGGAGCTGTTTTTT.

The chain has TRBV4-3 and TRBJ2-2; 8 bases align to TRBD1. J lost 6 bases, V lost 5 bases, and 2 bases had no gene match. The CDR3 totals 13 residues. Germline CDR1 reads LGHNA; CDR2 reads YSLEER. The CDR3 DNA reads TGCGCCAGCAGCGTGACAGGGGCCGGGGAGCTGTTTTTT. Protein sequence: CASSVTGAGELFF.

The chain carries TRBV4-2 and TRBJ2-7; 10 bases map to TRBD2. Looked up from germline, CDR1 is LGHNA and CDR2 is YNFKEQ. The trim removed 3 bases at V and 2 bases at J, leaving 10 bases unmatched. This CDR3 region has 17 residues. CDR3 sequence: CASSQMTGLAVTYEQYF. The CDR3 bases are TGTGCCAGCAGCCAGATGACTGGACTAGCGGTCACCTACGAGCAGTACTTC.

This clone has just a few counts. The chain joins TRBV9 to TRBJ2-3; TRBD2 aligns across 11 bases. Germline values: CDR1 SGDLS, CDR2 YYNGEE. The ends lost 0 bases at V and 4 bases at J; junction bases unmatched: 10. This CDR3 spans 18 amino acids. CDR3 nucleotide sequence: TGTGCCAGCAGCGTAGATAGAACTAGCGGGAGTATCGCAGATACGCAGTATTTT. It yields the protein CASSVDRTSGSIADTQYF.

V usage is TRBV19 and J usage is TRBJ2-1; 11 bases line up with TRBD2. Germline CDR1 reads LNHDA; CDR2 reads SQIVND (reference sequence). V shed 7 bases, J shed 9 bases, and the junction held 5 bases outside the gene matches. The CDR3 has 13 amino acids. This chain's CDR3 is CASTGLAGGEQFF. In DNA form, the CDR3 reads TGTGCCAGTACGGGGCTAGCGGGGGGTGAGCAGTTCTTC. Full variable domain (missing parts from reference TRBV19 and TRBJ2-1): DGGITQSPKYLFRKEGQNVTLSCEQNLNHDAMYWYRQDPGQGLRLIYYSQIVNDFQKGDIAEGYSVSREKKESFPLTVTSAQKNPTAFYLCASTGLAGGEQFFGPGTRLTVL.

J is TRBJ1-6 and V is TRBV6-1; no reliable D call. Trimming stripped 0 bases from V and 0 bases from J, with 12 bases between. This CDR3 region has 18 residues. Germline lookup yields CDR1 MNHNS and CDR2 SASEGT. This CDR3 is CASSEADGYLSYNSPLHF. The CDR3 DNA follows: TGTGCCAGCAGTGAAGCCGACGGGTACCTCTCCTATAATTCACCCCTCCACTTT.

This rearrangement joins TRBV7-2 to TRBJ1-1; D is uncertain. The germline V gene has CDR1 SGHTA and CDR2 FQGNSA. The CDR3 runs to 15 residues. The V and J ends lost 4 bases and 5 bases respectively, with 17 bases between them. The CDR3 sequence: CASSYATSIGTEAFF. The CDR3 DNA sequence: TGTGCCAGCAGCTACGCGACAAGTATCGGAACTGAAGCTTTCTTT. The whole variable domain, filled in from reference TRBV7-2 and TRBJ1-1, reads GAGVSQSPSNKVTEKGKDVELRCDPISGHTALYWYRQSLGQGLEFLIYFQGNSAPDKSGLPSDRFSAERTGGSVSTLTIQRTQQEDSAVYLCASSYATSIGTEAFFGQGTRLTVV.

The sample holds a few counts of this clone. The V call is TRBV6-1, the J call TRBJ2-1, with D possibly TRBD2 on 6 matching bases. CDR3 length: 13 residues. Germline-derived CDR1 and CDR2 are MNHNS and SASEGT. V lost 6 bases, J lost 5 bases, and 11 bases lay in between. The CDR3 region has the DNA TGTGCCAGCAGGTATAGCGGAAACAATGAGCAGTTCTTC. Its translation is CASRYSGNNEQFF.

The sample holds a few counts of this clone. V is TRBV5-4 and J is TRBJ2-5, with D maybe TRBD1 (5 bases). The ends were cut back, 4 bases at V and 1 base at J, with 11 bases in the middle. Germline V lookup: CDR1 SGHNT, CDR2 YYREEE (reference sequence). The CDR3 length is 14 residues. The CDR3 region is CASSQTGFQETQYF. Here the CDR3 DNA reads TGTGCCAGCAGCCAAACAGGTTTCCAAGAGACCCAGTACTTC.

The chain is built from TRBV6-1 and TRBJ2-2; D may be TRBD1 (6 bases). Germline CDR1 reads MNHNS; CDR2 reads SASEGT. The length of the CDR3 is 13 residues. The ends were cut back, 5 bases at V and 6 bases at J, with 10 bases in the middle. CDR3 DNA: TGTGCCAGCAGTTCTGGACAGTCCGGGGAGCTGTTTTTT. It translates to CASSSGQSGELFF.

This clone was counted between two and nine times. This chain joins TRBV9 and TRBJ2-7; TRBD1 agrees at 8 bases. The CDR3 contains 15 residues. Trimming removed 0 bases from V and 4 bases from J; junction bases left unmatched: 6. Germline assignment: CDR1 SGDLS and CDR2 YYNGEE. The CDR3 region has the DNA TGTGCCAGCAGCGTAGATGACAGGGGCGGATACGAGCAGTACTTC. It yields the protein CASSVDDRGGYEQYF.